Sequencing of this TCR beta chain was carried out in a study of cytomegalovirus exposure and HLA in healthy donors (dated by TCRdb to the late 2010s). About the study as a whole: An earlier analysis of more than 550 of the donors reported approximately 280 Gb of sequence data and 117 million unique TCR beta sequences obtained from about 170 million T cells. Roughly 300 gigabases of sequencing data and 75 million to 85 million unique TCR sequences made up an early release that covered approximately 700 HLA-typed donors. Of the approximately 400 genotyped donors, 65% to 90% fell in the genetic ancestry cluster associated with self-reported Caucasian donors. The study was designed to test whether signatures of past pathogen exposure could be identified by cataloging public T cell receptors. The study used immunosequencing to profile the T cell repertoires of approximately 650 subjects and linked those repertoires to cytomegalovirus serostatus. A separate validation cohort of roughly 130 different subjects was used in addition to the roughly 670-subject first cohort. To predict cytomegalovirus infection status, the study brought together high-throughput TCR immunosequencing, statistical association of individual TCRs with disease status, and machine learning. A later analysis re-analyzed previously published TCR beta repertoires from 600 to 850 donors and added high-resolution HLA genotyping to study TCR occurrence patterns. Rather than using new phenotypic data, the later analysis identified candidate immune exposures from TCR beta sequences and from how often those sequences occurred across donors. An earlier analysis of around 580 of the donors used high-throughput TCR beta sequencing to judge whether each TCR beta V gene segment behaved as functional or pseudogenic. Donor age, sex, ethnicity and CMV serostatus were collected together with the repertoire data. In a later genetic analysis, genome-wide SNP genotypes for about three fifths of the roughly 670 donors were used, and that subset was treated as a discovery cohort. Every discovery cohort repertoire had been produced on one sequencing platform. Both class I and class II loci were covered by HLA typing, at four-digit resolution. The number of donors typed differed by locus, with roughly 620-640 for A, B, C, DRB1 and DQB1, around 500 for DQA1, nearly 610 for DPA1, and approximately 470 for DPB1. About five DR-DQ haplotypes were treated as single units for association and clustering because of strong linkage in the cohort. Among 398 genotyped donors of the cohort, an average of roughly 230,000 unique TCR beta nucleotide sequences was sequenced per donor, of which about 19% were non-productive.

In total, over 600 healthy bone marrow donors made up the cohort. All cohort members were sampled while nominally healthy, although unrecorded immune exposures were likely present. The donor was CMV seronegative and was included in the group of under 450 seronegative cohort members. A peripheral blood sample was collected from each donor, and TCR beta sequencing was performed on peripheral blood mononuclear cells. Genomic DNA was extracted from the blood cell samples with the Qiagen DNeasy Blood Extraction Kit. The receptor library was made with the immunoSEQ multiplex PCR assay. For the multiplex PCR, a mixture combining 60 forward primers for TCR Vbeta segments and 13 reverse primers for TCR Jbeta segments was used. The CDR3 region of rearranged TCR beta genes was amplified from genomic DNA by a multiplex PCR assay. Amplified TCR beta libraries were sequenced as 87-base-pair reads on the Illumina HiSeq System. Turning to the authors' computational methods: A later analysis tallied 80 million to 95 million unique TCR beta chains across the 640 or so repertoires, and approximately 9.9 million of those chains were shared by two or more donors. A nearest-neighbor algorithm error-corrected the raw reads and collapsed the reads into unique sequences, merging closely related sequences to remove PCR and sequencing errors. V, D and J gene segments were assigned by aligning CDR3 sequences to IMGT reference sequences. For a sequence to be retained, at least a six-nucleotide match to both a V gene segment and a J gene segment was required. A rearrangement counted as productive if the CDR3 had no stop codons and remained in frame with V and J, and every other rearrangement counted as non-productive. CDR3 was defined by IMGT convention, running from the second conserved V-encoded cysteine to the conserved J-encoded phenylalanine. In an earlier analysis of approximately 500 of the donors, sequences lacking an unambiguous match to a single V gene segment were excluded. An earlier analysis of several hundred of the donors called V segments functional above 56.7% productive rearrangements and segregating when the between-donor standard deviation exceeded 5%. A statistical classification framework was built to diagnose cytomegalovirus status from the catalog of TCR beta chain sequences. In a later analysis, V and J genes were assigned by comparing TCR nucleotide sequences against IMGT/GENE-DB human TR gene sequences. A later analysis assigned CDR3 sequences and most-parsimonious VDJ recombination scenarios with the TCRdist pipeline. In a later analysis, each TCR beta chain was defined by its CDR3 amino acid sequence together with its V-gene family, and reads without a unique V-gene family were excluded. As a way to deal with suspected cross-contamination and a sequencing artifact, a later analysis dropped more than 500 nucleotide sequences that were highly shared and had low generation probability. A later analysis calculated a clonal expansion index for each public chain from normalized within-repertoire ranks of inferred template counts. A later analysis computed generation probabilities with a VDJ recombination model fitted to out-of-frame rearrangements, and checked the results against IGoR. In a later analysis, hypergeometric tests were used to score TCR-TCR, TCR-HLA and TCR-CMV co-occurrence, with a repertoire-size bias correction applied to TCR pairs. To estimate false discovery rates, a later analysis permuted the HLA or CMV assignments 20 times. In a later analysis, co-occurring TCRs were grouped using DBSCAN, with TCRdist sequence similarity added in when clustering inside HLA-allele-positive subsets. Repertoires with fewer than 30,000 or more than 120,000 public chains, plus five repertoires with anomalous nucleotide sharing, were excluded from co-occurrence clustering. In TCRdb, the immuneACCESS table is reduced to in-frame sequences with V and J assigned. These tables do not hold every clone; where another copy was compared, an unresolved V gene accounts for under half, and the others remain unexplained. From that table come the V and J calls and clone size; the DNA was used to work out D and trimming. For this sample the table gives approximately 150,000 clones, of which roughly 76% were detected only once. Approximately 13% of the sample is taken by the ten largest.

The germline V gene gives CDR1 as LGHNA and CDR2 as YNFKEQ. V and J are truncated by 4 bases and 0 bases respectively, leaving an intervening sequence of 12 bases. Spanning cysteine to phenylalanine, the CDR3 consists of 15 amino acids. Only the CDR3 DNA is retained, 45 bases long and in frame from the first base. What the work shows at the level of the full study, not this receptor alone: In an earlier analysis of 587 of the donors, most TCR beta V segments appeared in productive rearrangements about 90% or about 30% of the time, broadly matching IMGT annotations. Correlated functional status among segregating V segments might reflect linkage disequilibrium, but an unknown experimental factor could not be ruled out. The study gave a list of roughly 150 TCR beta chains associated with cytomegalovirus. The only immune exposure information available for the cohort was CMV serostatus. Compared with the approximately 700-donor mean, donors in an Asian-associated ancestry cluster had fewer N-insertions in productive TCRs, according to a later genetic analysis. The authors suggested that the approach could potentially be generalized to other disease states and immunological phenotypes. The 87-base-pair reads could not distinguish some IMGT-functional V segments, including TRBV6-2 and TRBV6-3, so those segments were excluded. In a later genetic analysis, a missense DCLRE1C variant was associated with V-gene and J-gene trimming of TCR beta chains, and the association was replicated in an independent cohort. A further reported finding was that TCR beta sequences accurately predicted the HLA-A and HLA-B alleles for most subjects in the first cohort. Because some donors lacked HLA typing at each locus, the association tests relied only on the typed subset. A cluster of highly shared sequence variants was judged likely to be a technical artifact of the sequencing pipeline. Cytomegalovirus status was reported to be diagnosed by the classifier with high specificity and sensitivity in both the original and validation cohorts. Sequencing depth was assumed to be roughly uniform across donors in the presence/absence analyses, though that assumption may not hold. Most TCR sequences were observed very rarely across donors, whereas some public TCRs were present in many individuals. In a later analysis, HLA-associated TCR beta chains showed more clonal expansion and lower generation probabilities than non-associated chains that were equally common. Only TCR beta chains were sequenced in this cohort, and the absence of alpha or paired-chain data limited detectable features. In a later analysis, several top co-occurrence clusters were reported to appear linked to parvovirus B19, influenza, CMV and Epstein-Barr virus. A later analysis associated about 18,000 TCR beta sequences with specific HLA alleles at a false discovery rate of 0.05. In a later analysis, the rate of TCR association differed among HLA loci, with DRB1 alleles having the most associated TCRs and HLA-C alleles having the fewest. Most CMV-associated TCR beta chains appeared to be HLA-restricted in a later analysis, and the HLA associations seemed to be driven largely by CMV exposure. Because counts were too low, approximately 15 rarely observed V segments, including chromosome 9 orphons, were excluded from the earlier analysis of some 590 of the donors. In vitro tests confirmed that a few of the cytomegalovirus-associated TCR beta chains recognize cytomegalovirus antigens. Strong co-occurrence of HLA alleles, especially DR and DQ, made assigning TCR associations to individual alleles difficult.

Comment on this clone: What antigen it recognizes has not been identified. Per-nucleotide qualities are absent, and no much larger clonotype sits a single base away.

This clonotype was sampled from a woman aged 45-65 years in good health and CMV-seronegative. The sequenced sample was PBMCs. This chain joins TRBV4-2 to TRBJ1-1, with no reliable assignment of the D segment. In nucleotide form, the sequence is TGTGCCAGCAGCCGTTCGAGTAACTTGAACACTGAAGCTTTCTTT. It specifies CASSRSSNLNTEAFF.